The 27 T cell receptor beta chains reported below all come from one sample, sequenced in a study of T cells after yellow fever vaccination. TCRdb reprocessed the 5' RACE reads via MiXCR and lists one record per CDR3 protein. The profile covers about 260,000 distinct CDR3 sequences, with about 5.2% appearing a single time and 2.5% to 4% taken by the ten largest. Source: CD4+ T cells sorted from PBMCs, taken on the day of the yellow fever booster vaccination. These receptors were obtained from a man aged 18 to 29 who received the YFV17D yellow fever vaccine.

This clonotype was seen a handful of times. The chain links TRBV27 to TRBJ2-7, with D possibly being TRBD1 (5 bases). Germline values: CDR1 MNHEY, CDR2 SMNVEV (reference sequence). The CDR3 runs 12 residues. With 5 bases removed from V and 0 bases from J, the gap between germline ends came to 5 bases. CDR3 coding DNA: TGTGCCAGCAGTGGACACTCCTACGAGCAGTACTTC. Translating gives CASSGHSYEQYF.

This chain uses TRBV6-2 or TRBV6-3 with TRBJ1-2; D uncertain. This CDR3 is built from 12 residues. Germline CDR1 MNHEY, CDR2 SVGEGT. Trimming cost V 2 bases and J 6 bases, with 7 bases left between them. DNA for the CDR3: TGTGCCAGCAGTTACGTGGGGAATGGCTACACCTTC. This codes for CASSYVGNGYTF.

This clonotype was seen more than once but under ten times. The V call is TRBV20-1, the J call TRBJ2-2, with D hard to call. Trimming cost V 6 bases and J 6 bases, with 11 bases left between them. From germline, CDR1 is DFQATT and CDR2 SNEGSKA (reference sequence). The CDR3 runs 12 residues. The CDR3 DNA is TGCAGTGCGCTGTCCCCTTCCGGGGAGCTGTTTTTT. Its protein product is CSALSPSGELFF.

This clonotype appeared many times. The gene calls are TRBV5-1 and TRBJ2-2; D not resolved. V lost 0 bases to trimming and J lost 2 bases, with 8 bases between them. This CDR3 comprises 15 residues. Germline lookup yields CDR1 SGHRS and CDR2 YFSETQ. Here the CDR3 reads CASSLAETNTGELFF. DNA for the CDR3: TGCGCCAGCAGCTTGGCCGAGACAAACACCGGGGAGCTGTTTTTT.

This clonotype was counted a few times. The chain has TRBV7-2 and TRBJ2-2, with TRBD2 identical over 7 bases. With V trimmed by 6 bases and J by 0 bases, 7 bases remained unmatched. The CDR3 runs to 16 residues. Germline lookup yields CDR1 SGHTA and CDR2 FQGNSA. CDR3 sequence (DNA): TGTGCCAGCAGTTATAGCGGGTCTGCGAACACCGGGGAGCTGTTTTTT. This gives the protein CASSYSGSANTGELFF.

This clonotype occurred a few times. The CDR3 nucleotides read TGTGCCAGCATCGTGAGCTCTGGAAACACCATATATTTT. It is translated as CASIVSSGNTIYF. The V call is TRBV6-6, the J call TRBJ1-3; D is unresolved. The CDR3 extends over 13 amino acids. Between the trimmed V and J ends, which lost 7 bases and 0 bases, there was a span of 7 bases. CDR1 and CDR2 (germline): MNHNY, SVGAGI (reference sequence).

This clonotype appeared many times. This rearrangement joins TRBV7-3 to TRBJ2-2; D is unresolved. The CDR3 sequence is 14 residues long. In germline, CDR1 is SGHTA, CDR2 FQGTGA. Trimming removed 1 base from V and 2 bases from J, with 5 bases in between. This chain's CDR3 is CASSLNSNTGELFF. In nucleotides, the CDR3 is TGTGCCAGCAGCTTAAATTCAAACACCGGGGAGCTGTTTTTT.

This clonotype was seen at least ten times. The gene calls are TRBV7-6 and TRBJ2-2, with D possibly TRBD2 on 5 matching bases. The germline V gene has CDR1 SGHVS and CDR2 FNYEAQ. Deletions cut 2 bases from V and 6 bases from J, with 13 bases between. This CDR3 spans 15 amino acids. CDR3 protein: CASSLTRGWSGELFF. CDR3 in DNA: TGTGCCAGCAGCTTAACTCGGGGATGGTCCGGGGAGCTGTTTTTT.

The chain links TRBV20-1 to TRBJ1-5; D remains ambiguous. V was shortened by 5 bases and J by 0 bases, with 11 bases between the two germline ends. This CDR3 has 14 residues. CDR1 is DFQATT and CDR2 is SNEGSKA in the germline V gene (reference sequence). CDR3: CSAAGRASNQPQHF. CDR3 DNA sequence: TGCAGTGCTGCGGGGAGGGCTAGCAATCAGCCCCAGCATTTT.

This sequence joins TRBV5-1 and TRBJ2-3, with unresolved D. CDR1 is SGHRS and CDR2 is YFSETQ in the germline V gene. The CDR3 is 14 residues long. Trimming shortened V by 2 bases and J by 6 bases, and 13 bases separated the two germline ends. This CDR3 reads CASSLPSAADTQYF. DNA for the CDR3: TGCGCCAGCAGCTTACCGTCAGCAGCGGATACGCAGTATTTT.

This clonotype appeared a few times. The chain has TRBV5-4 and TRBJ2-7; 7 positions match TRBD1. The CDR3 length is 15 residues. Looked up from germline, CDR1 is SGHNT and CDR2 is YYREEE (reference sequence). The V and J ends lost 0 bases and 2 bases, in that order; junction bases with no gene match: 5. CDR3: CASSLGGTVTYEQYF. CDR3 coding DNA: TGTGCCAGCAGCTTGGGGGGGACAGTCACCTACGAGCAGTACTTC.

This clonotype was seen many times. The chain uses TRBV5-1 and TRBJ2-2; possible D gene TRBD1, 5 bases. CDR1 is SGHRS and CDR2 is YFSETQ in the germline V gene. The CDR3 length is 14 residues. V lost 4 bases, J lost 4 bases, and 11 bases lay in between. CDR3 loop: CASSRGILTGELFF. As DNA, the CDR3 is TGCGCCAGCAGCAGGGGAATTCTCACCGGGGAGCTGTTTTTT.

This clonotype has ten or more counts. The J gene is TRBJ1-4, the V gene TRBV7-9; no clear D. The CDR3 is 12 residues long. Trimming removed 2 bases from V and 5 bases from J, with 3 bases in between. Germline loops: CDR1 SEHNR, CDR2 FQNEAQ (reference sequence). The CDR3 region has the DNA TGTGCCAGCAGCTTACCCAATGAAAAACTGTTTTTT. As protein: CASSLPNEKLFF.

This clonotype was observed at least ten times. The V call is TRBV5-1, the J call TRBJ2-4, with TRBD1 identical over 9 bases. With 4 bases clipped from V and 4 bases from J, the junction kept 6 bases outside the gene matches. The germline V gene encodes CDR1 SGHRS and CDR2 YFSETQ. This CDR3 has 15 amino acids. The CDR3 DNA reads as TGCGCCAGCAGCGCCACCGGGACAGGGAAAAACATTCAGTACTTC. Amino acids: CASSATGTGKNIQYF.

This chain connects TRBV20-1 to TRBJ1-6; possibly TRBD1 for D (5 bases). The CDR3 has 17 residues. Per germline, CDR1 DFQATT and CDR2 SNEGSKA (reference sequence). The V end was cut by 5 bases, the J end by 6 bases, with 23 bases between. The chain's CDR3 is CSAPATLGQGLNSPLHF. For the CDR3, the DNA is TGCAGTGCTCCAGCGACCCTGGGGCAGGGCCTTAATTCACCCCTCCACTTT.

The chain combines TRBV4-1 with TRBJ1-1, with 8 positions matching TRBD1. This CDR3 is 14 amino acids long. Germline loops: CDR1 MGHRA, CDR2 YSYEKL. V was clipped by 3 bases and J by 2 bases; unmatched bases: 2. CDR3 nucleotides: TGCGCCAGCAGCCAGGGACAGGTCAACACTGAAGCTTTCTTT. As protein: CASSQGQVNTEAFF.

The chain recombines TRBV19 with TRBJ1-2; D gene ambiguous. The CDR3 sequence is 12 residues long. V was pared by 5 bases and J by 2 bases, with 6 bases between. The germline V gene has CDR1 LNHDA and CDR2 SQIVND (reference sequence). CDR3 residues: CASSGANYGYTF. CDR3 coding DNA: TGTGCCAGTAGTGGCGCGAACTATGGCTACACCTTC.

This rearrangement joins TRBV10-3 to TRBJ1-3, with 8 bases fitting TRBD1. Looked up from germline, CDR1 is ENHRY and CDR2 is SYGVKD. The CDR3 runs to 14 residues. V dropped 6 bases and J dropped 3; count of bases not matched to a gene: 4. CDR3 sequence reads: CAIRGQDLGNTIYF. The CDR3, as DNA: TGTGCCATCAGGGGACAGGACCTTGGAAACACCATATATTTT.

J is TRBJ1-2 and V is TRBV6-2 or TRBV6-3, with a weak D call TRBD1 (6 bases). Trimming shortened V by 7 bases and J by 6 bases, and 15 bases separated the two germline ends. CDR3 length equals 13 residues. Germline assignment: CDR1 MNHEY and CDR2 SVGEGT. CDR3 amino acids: CASNPGGHDGYTF. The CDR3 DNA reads TGTGCCAGCAATCCTGGGGGGCACGATGGCTACACCTTC.

CDR3 nucleotide sequence: TGTGCCACCACCCGGGGTAGCACAGATACGCAGTATTTT. It encodes CATTRGSTDTQYF. The rearrangement joins TRBV2 to TRBJ2-3; D may be TRBD2 (5 bases). V lost 10 bases and J 0 bases, leaving 11 bases between the germline ends. The CDR3 consists of 13 residues. The germline CDR1 and CDR2 sequences are SNHLY and FYNNEI.

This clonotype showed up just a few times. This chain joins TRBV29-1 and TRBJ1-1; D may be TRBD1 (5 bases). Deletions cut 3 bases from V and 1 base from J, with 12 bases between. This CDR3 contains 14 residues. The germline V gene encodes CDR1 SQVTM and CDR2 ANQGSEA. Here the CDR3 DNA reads TGCAGCGTTGAGACCGGGACTTCGAACACTGAAGCTTTCTTT. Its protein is CSVETGTSNTEAFF.

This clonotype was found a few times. In DNA form, the CDR3 reads TGTGCCAGCAGCTTACACCCAGGCCCCTACGAGCAGTACTTC. Translating it yields CASSLHPGPYEQYF. The chain carries TRBV7-7 and TRBJ2-7; D gene uncertain. V lost 2 bases and J lost 2, with 10 bases in between. The CDR3 loop spans 14 amino acids. Germline CDR1 SSHAT, CDR2 FNYEAQ (reference sequence).

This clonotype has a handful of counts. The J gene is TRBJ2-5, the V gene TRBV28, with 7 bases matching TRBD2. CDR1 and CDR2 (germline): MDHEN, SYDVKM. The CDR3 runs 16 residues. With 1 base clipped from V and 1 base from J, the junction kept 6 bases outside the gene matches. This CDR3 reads CASSLSGLAVQETQYF. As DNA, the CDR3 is TGTGCCAGCAGTTTATCAGGTCTAGCGGTCCAAGAGACCCAGTACTTC.

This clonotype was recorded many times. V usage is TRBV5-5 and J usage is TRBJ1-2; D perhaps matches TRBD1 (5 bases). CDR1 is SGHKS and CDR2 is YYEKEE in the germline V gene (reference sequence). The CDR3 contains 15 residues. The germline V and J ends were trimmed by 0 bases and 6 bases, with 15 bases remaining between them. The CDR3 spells CASSLAGAGSNGYTF. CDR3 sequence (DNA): TGTGCCAGCAGCTTGGCCGGGGCAGGGTCAAATGGCTACACCTTC.

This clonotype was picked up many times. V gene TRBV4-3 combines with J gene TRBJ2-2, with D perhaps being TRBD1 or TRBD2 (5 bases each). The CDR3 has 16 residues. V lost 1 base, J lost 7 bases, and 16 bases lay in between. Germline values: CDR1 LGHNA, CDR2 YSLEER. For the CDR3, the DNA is TGCGCCAGCAGCCAAGCATCCCGTCTGAGGGGCGGGGAGCTGTTTTTT. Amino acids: CASSQASRLRGGELFF.

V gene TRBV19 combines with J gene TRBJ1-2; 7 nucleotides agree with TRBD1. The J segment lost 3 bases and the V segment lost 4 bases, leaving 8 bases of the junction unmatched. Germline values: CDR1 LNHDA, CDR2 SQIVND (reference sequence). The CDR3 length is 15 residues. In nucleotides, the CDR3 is TGTGCCAGTAGTACCATCTTTGACAGGGACTATGGCTACACCTTC. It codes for CASSTIFDRDYGYTF.

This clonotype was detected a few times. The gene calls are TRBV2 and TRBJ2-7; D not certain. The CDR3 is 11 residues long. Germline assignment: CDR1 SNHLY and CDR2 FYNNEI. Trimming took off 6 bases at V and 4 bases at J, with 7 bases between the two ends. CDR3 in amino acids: CASRYYYEQYV. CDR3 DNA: TGTGCCAGCAGATACTATTACGAGCAGTACGTC.